This T cell receptor beta chain was observed in a study of CD8 T cells in Susac syndrome. On the study more broadly: The Susac syndrome patients that were sequenced included more than 5 with active disease and roughly 8 in remission.

RNA totalling roughly 0.45 to 1 ug underwent reverse transcription with random hexamers. A single record per CDR3 protein comes from TCRdb applying MiXCR to the immunoSEQ multiplex PCR reads. The sample holds around 190,000 distinct CDR3 sequences; around 94% are singletons and the top ten take around 0.11%. Germline V gene sequence: CDR1 MNHEY, CDR2 SVGAGI. The length of the CDR3 is 13 residues. Trimming took 2 bases from V and 9 from J, leaving 11 bases between them. The specimen sequenced was CD4+ T cells from PBMCs. This TCR came from a human donor with Susac syndrome. The chain couples TRBV6-5 to TRBJ2-1, with D perhaps being TRBD1 or TRBD2 (7 bases each). The CDR3 coding sequence is TGTGCCAGCAGTTACGACAGGGAGGGTGAGCAGTTCTTC. This encodes CASSYDREGEQFF.